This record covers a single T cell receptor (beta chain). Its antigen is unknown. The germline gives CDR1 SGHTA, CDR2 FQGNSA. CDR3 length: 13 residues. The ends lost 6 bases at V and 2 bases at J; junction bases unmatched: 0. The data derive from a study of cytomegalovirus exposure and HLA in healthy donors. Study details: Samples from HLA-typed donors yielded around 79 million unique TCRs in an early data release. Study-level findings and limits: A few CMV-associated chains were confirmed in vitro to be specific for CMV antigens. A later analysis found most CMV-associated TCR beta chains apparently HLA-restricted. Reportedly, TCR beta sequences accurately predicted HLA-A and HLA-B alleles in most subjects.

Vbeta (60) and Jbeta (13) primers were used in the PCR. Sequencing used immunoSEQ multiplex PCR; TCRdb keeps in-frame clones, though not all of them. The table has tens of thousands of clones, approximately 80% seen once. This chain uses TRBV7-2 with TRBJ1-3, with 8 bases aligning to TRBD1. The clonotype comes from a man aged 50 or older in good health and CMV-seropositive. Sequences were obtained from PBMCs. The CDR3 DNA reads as TGTGCCAGCAGGGACAGGGCTGGAAACACCATATATTTT. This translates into CASRDRAGNTIYF.